Here is one T cell receptor beta chain with its context. This clone came up once. It lacks a known antigen. No base qualities exist here, and no much larger clone lies one base off it. Via the germline V gene, CDR1 is MDHEN and CDR2 SYDVKM. From cysteine to phenylalanine, the CDR3 is 15 amino acids long. The DNA shown is the 45-base CDR3, in frame from base 1. V and J are truncated by 7 bases and 0 bases respectively, leaving an intervening sequence of 13 bases. The immunoSEQ Assay, a bias-controlled multiplex PCR, was used to amplify TCRbeta CDR3 regions from genomic DNA. From the authors' description of their analysis: The number of nucleated cells in each sample was estimated by amplification of reference gene primers within the assay. To quantify the absolute abundance of each unique TCRbeta CDR3 rearrangement, sequence reads were collapsed and filtered. Productive Simpson clonality was computed per sample as the square root of Simpson's diversity index over productive rearrangements. Imported from immuneACCESS, the table was reduced by TCRdb to in-frame sequences with V and J called. These copies leave out some clones; in studies compared against another copy, an unresolved V gene accounts for under half, and the cause of the remainder is not known. V and J calls plus clone size are reproduced from that table; the DNA served to infer D and trimming. The sample table holds some 150,000 clones, of which about 85% were seen once. In total, the top ten clones hold 2.6% of the sample.

The entry originates in a study of blood T cell repertoires in COVID-19 (TCRdb year 2020). Turning to the overall study: Samples covering the acute and convalescent phases of COVID-19 were provided by collaborators in the United States, Italy and Spain. The prospective study material was composed of cDNA or gDNA derived from T cells, B-cell-depleted T cells, or PBMCs. Deeply sampled blood TCRbeta repertoires from subjects exposed to, actively infected with, or recovered from COVID-19 were included in the dataset. The repertoires were made available in a free public database intended to serve as a resource for research on the immune response to SARS-CoV-2. Samples were obtained from the ongoing ImmuneRACE study (first 160 participants) and from about 1,300 subjects provided by 6 global collaborators. A de-identified subject ID, COVID-19 status, age in years and sex were almost always included in the sample metadata. Where available, HLA class I and class II types were taken from metadata supplied by the sample provider and were not determined by assay-based typing.

Summary of the overall study and its limitations: The amount of clinical and demographic metadata varied by source and participant and was provided uncurated.

Whole blood was collected in K2EDTA tubes by collaborating institutions according to the institutions' own protocols. For TCRbeta analysis, collaborators shipped samples as frozen whole blood, isolated PBMCs, or DNA extracted from either of those sample types. Sample: peripheral blood. The receptor comes from a human donor with acute or convalescent COVID-19. The donor label of this sample is uncertain. The V and J segments used are TRBV28 and TRBJ1-5, with no D gene named confidently. The DNA is as follows: TGTGCCAGCACCCTGGGAGTTTATAGCAATCAGCCCCAGCATTTT. Translation gives CASTLGVYSNQPQHF.